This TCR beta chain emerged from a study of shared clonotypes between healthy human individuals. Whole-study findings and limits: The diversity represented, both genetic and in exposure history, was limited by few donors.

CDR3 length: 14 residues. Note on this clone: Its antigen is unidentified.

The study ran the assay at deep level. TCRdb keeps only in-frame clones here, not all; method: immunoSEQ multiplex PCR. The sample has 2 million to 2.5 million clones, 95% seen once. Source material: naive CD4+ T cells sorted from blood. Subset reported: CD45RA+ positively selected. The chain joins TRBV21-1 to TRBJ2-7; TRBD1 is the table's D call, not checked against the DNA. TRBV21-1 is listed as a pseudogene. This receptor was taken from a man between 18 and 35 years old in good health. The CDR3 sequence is CASSVWTGGYEQYF. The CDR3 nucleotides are TGTGCCAGCAGCGTCTGGACAGGGGGCTACGAGCAGTACTTC.